This T cell receptor beta chain was obtained from a study of identical twins. Notes on the study in general: Abundant cord blood beta clonotypes carried fewer insertions; memory repertoires showed none. Not following the same donors, the study drew its conclusions from cross-sectional statistical analysis.

After template switching added a universal primer site, the resulting cDNA carried unique molecular identifiers. MiXCR was run by TCRdb on the 5' RACE reads, yielding one entry per CDR3 protein. The sample records around 1.7 million distinct CDR3 sequences, less than 35% being singletons. The CDR3 has 17 residues. From germline, CDR1 is SGHRS and CDR2 YFSETQ. As regards this clonotype: The antigen is unknown.

The TCR sequence derives from a newborn girl in good health. Sequencing was carried out using cord blood. The V call is TRBV5-1, the J call TRBJ2-1; a weak D match, TRBD1 (5 bases). The DNA end is more similar to TRBJ2-7, so the J call may be wrong. In DNA, the CDR3 is TGCGCCAGCAGCTTGGTTCCGCGTAAAAGGGGTTACAATGAGCAGTACTTC. Translated, it gives CASSLVPRKRGYNEQYF.